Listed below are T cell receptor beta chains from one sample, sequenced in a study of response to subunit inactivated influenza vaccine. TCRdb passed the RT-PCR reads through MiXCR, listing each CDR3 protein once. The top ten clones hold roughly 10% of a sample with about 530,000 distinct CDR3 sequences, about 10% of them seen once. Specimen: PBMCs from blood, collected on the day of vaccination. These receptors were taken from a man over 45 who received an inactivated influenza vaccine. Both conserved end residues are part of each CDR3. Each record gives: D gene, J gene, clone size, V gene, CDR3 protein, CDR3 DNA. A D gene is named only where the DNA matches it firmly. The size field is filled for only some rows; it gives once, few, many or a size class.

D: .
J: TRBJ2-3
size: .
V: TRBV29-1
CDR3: CSVELGRGHTDTQYF
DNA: TGCAGCGTTGAGTTGGGGCGCGGTCACACAGATACGCAGTATTTT

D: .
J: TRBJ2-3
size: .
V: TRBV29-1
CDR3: CSARSSLADTQYF
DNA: TGCAGCGCCCGGAGTAGTCTCGCAGATACGCAGTATTTT

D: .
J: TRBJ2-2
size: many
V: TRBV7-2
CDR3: CASSLGWVGTGELFF
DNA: TGTGCCAGCAGCTTAGGATGGGTTGGTACCGGGGAGCTGTTTTTT

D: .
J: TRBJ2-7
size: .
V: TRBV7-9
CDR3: CASSLDRRAYEQYF
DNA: TGTGCCAGCAGCTTGGACAGGAGGGCCTACGAGCAGTACTTC

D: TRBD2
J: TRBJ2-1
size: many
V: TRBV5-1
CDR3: CASRPGTSGYNEQFF
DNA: TGCGCCAGCAGACCCGGGACTAGCGGCTACAATGAGCAGTTCTTC

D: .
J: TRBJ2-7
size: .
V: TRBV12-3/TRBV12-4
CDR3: CASSFNRRPRF
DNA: TGTGCCAGCAGTTTTAACCGTAGGCCCCGGTTC

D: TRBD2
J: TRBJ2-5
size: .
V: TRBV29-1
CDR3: CSVSGTNQETQYF
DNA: TGCAGCGTGTCCGGGACTAACCAAGAGACCCAGTACTTC

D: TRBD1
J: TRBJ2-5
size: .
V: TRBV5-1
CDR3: CASSPTTGPKETQYF
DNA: TGCGCCAGCAGCCCGACGACAGGGCCGAAAGAGACCCAGTACTTC

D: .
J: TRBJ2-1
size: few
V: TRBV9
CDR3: CASSVGSTGNKRFF
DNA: TGTGCCAGCAGCGTAGGAAGCACAGGGAATAAGAGGTTCTTC

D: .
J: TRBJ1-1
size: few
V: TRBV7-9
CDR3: CASSIRGGNTEAFF
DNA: TGTGCCAGTAGTATCCGGGGCGGGAACACTGAAGCTTTCTTT

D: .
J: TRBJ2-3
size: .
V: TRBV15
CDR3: CASGPAYTDTQYF
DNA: TGTGCCTCAGGACCGGCTTACACAGATACGCAGTATTTT

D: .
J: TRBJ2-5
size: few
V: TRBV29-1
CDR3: CSTAWGETQYF
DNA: TGCAGCACTGCGTGGGGAGAGACCCAGTACTTC

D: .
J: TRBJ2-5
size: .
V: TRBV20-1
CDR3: CSAIFPAAQYF
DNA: TGCAGTGCTATATTCCCGGCGGCCCAGTACTTC

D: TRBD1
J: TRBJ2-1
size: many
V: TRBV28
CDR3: CASSLSGTGGYRSSYNEQFF
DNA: TGTGCCAGCAGTTTATCCGGGACAGGGGGCTACCGGAGCTCCTACAATGAGCAGTTCTTC

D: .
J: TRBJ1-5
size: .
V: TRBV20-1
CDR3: CSARDRSSGQPQHF
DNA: TGCAGTGCTAGAGATCGGAGCTCTGGTCAGCCCCAGCATTTT

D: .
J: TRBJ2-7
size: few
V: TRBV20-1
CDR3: CSAPGWQGVNEQYF
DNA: TGCAGTGCCCCTGGGTGGCAGGGAGTAAACGAGCAGTACTTC

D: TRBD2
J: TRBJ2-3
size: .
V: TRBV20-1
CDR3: CSGGREGSDTQYF
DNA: TGCAGTGGAGGCAGGGAGGGCTCCGATACGCAGTATTTT

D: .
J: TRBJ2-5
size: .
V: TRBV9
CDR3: CASSWDRGADGETQYF
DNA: TGTGCCAGCAGCTGGGACCGGGGCGCTGATGGGGAGACCCAGTACTTC

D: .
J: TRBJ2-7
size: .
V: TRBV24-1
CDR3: CATSNYGYEQYF
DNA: TGTGCCACCAGTAATTACGGCTACGAGCAGTACTTC

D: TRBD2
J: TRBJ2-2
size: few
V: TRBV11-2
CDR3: CASSLSPSGSPGELFF
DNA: TGTGCCAGCAGCTTATCCCCTAGCGGGAGCCCCGGGGAGCTGTTTTTT

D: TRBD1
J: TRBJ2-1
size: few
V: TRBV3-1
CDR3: CASTPTQGASYNEQFF
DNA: TGTGCCAGCACCCCAACCCAGGGGGCTTCCTACAATGAGCAGTTCTTC

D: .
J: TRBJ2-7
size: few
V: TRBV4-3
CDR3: CASSQDASRSYEQYF
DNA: TGCGCCAGCAGCCAAGATGCTAGTCGCTCCTACGAGCAGTACTTC

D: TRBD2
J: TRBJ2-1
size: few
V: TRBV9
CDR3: CASSVRGEGEQFF
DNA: TGTGCCAGCAGCGTTCGGGGGGAGGGTGAGCAGTTCTTC

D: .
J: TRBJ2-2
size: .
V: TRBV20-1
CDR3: CSARRGTTGITGELFF
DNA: TGCAGTGCACGGAGGGGAACCACGGGGATCACCGGGGAGCTGTTTTTT

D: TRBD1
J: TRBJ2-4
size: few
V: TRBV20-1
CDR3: CSARQGPLAKNIQYF
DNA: TGCAGTGCAAGACAGGGGCCCCTAGCCAAAAACATTCAGTACTTC

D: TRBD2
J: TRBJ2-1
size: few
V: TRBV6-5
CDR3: CASSYSRTSGNTF
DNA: TGTGCCAGCAGTTACTCCCGAACGAGCGGGAATACCTTC

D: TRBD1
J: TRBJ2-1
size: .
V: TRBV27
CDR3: CASSLYDRVVYNEQFF
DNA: TGTGCCAGCAGTTTGTACGACAGGGTAGTTTACAATGAGCAGTTCTTC

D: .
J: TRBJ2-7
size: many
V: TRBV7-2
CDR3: CASSATSYEQYF
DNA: TGTGCCAGCAGCGCGACTTCCTACGAGCAGTACTTC

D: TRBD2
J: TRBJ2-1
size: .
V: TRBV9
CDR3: CASSVDPSGGAYTEQFF
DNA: TGTGCCAGCAGCGTTGACCCTAGCGGGGGGGCCTACACTGAGCAGTTCTTC

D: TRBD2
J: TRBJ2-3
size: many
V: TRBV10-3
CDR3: CAISEPSSGEEDTQYF
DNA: TGTGCCATCAGTGAGCCGTCTAGCGGAGAGGAGGATACGCAGTATTTT

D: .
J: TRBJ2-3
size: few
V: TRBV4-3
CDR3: CASRSAGRLTDTQYF
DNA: TGCGCCAGCAGATCAGCGGGCAGGCTCACAGATACGCAGTATTTT

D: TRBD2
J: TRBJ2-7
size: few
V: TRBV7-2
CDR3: CASSLGTSGSPGF
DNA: TGTGCCAGCAGCTTAGGGACTAGCGGGAGTCCGGGGTTC

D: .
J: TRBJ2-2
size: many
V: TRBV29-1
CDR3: CSGGDTGELFF
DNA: TGCAGCGGTGGGGACACCGGGGAGCTGTTTTTT

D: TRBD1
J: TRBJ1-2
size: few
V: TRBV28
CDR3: CASSFYGQEAGGYTF
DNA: TGTGCCAGCAGTTTCTACGGACAGGAAGCCGGGGGCTACACCTTC

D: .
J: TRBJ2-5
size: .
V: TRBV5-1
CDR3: CASTLGSQETQYF
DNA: TGCGCCAGCACCCTCGGGAGTCAAGAGACCCAGTACTTC

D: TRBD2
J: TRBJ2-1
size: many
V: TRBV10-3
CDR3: CAISQLALYNEQFF
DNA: TGTGCCATCTCCCAACTAGCGCTCTACAATGAGCAGTTCTTC

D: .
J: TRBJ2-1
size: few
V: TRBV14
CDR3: CASSQEQYSEQFF
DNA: TGTGCCAGCAGCCAAGAACAATACTCCGAGCAGTTCTTC

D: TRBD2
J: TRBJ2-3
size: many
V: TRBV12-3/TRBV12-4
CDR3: CASSFLAGGGTDTQYF
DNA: TGTGCCAGCAGTTTCCTAGCGGGAGGCGGAACAGATACGCAGTATTTT

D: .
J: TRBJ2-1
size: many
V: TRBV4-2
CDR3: CASSPGWPGLNEQFF
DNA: TGTGCCAGCAGCCCGGGATGGCCGGGCCTTAATGAGCAGTTCTTC

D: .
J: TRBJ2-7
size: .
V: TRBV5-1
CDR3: CASSLAPGSTDEQYF
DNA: TGCGCCAGCAGCTTGGCCCCGGGGTCGACGGACGAGCAGTACTTC

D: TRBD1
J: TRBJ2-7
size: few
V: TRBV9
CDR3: CASSVTGTGSIYEQYF
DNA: TGTGCCAGCAGCGTTACCGGGACAGGGTCCATCTACGAGCAGTACTTC

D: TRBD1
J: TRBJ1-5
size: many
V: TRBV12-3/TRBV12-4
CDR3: CASSLLVLLRRQGANNQPQHF
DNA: TGTGCCAGCAGTTTACTGGTTCTACTACGTCGACAGGGGGCGAACAATCAGCCCCAGCATTTT

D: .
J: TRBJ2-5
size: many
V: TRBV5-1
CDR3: CASSLKFKETQYF
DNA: TGCGCCAGCAGCTTGAAGTTTAAAGAGACCCAGTACTTC

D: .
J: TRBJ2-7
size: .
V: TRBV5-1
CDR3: CASSGWTESSYEQYF
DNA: TGCGCCAGCAGCGGCTGGACAGAAAGCTCCTACGAGCAGTACTTC

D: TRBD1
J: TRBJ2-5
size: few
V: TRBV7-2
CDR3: CASSAQTGVQETQYF
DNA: TGTGCCAGCAGCGCTCAGACAGGGGTCCAAGAGACCCAGTACTTC

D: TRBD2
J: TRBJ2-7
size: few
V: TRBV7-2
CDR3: CASSLAPGRQYEQYF
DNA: TGTGCCAGCAGCTTAGCGCCCGGGAGGCAGTACGAGCAGTACTTC

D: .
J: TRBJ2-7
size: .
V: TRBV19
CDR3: CASSIGQSYEQYF
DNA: TGTGCCAGTAGTATTGGTCAGTCCTACGAGCAGTACTTC

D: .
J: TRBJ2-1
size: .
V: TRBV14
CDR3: CASSQEYGTLGNEQFF
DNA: TGTGCCAGCAGCCAAGAATATGGGACCCTCGGTAATGAGCAGTTCTTC

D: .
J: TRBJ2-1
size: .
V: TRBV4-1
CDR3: CASSQTIGLVNEQFF
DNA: TGCGCCAGCAGCCAAACGATAGGGTTGGTTAATGAGCAGTTCTTC

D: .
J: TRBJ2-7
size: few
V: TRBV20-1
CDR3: CSANLERGYSYEQYF
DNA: TGCAGTGCTAATCTAGAAAGGGGATACTCCTACGAGCAGTACTTC

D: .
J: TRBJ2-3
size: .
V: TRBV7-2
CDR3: CASSPDGLGTDTQYF
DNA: TGTGCCAGCAGCCCTGACGGGCTCGGCACAGATACGCAGTATTTT